The next 3 T cell receptor beta chains were all read from a single sample in a study of PD-L1 blockade in urothelial cancer. The data were produced by immunoSEQ multiplex PCR, yet TCRdb's version contains in-frame clones alone and is incomplete. The repertoire holds approximately 71,000 clones, with roughly 91% as singletons. The sequencing used PBMCs, collected around atezolizumab (anti-PD-L1) treatment. The origin of the receptors is a man aged 55 to 70 with urothelial cancer.

V usage is TRBV11-1 and J usage is TRBJ2-2, with D possibly matching TRBD1 (6 bases). In germline, CDR1 is SGHAT, CDR2 FQDESV (reference sequence). Trimming removed 5 bases from V and 4 bases from J, with 17 bases in between. This CDR3 spans 16 amino acids. CDR3 in amino acids: CASSLGTTPSTGELFF. Written as DNA, the CDR3 is TGTGCCAGCAGCCTTGGGACAACCCCGAGCACCGGGGAGCTGTTTTTT.

The chain recombines TRBV5-4 with TRBJ2-5, with D hard to call. Germline CDR1 is SGHNT and CDR2 is YYREEE (reference sequence). Trimming stripped 2 bases from V and 4 bases from J, with 6 bases between. CDR3 length equals 12 residues. The CDR3 loop reads CASSFLAETQYF. CDR3 coding DNA: TGTGCCAGCAGCTTTTTAGCAGAGACCCAGTACTTC. The full variable domain, in which reference TRBV5-4 and TRBJ2-5 provide the parts outside the CDR3, is ETGVTQSPTHLIKTRGQQVTLRCSSQSGHNTVSWYQQALGQGPQFIFQYYREEENGRGNFPPRFSGLQFPNYSSELNVNALELDDSALYLCASSFLAETQYFGPGTRLLVL.

The chain joins TRBV6-1 to TRBJ2-1; TRBD2 is a possible D gene (6 bases). In germline, CDR1 is MNHNS, CDR2 SASEGT. The CDR3 is 14 residues long. Deletions cut 6 bases from V and 6 bases from J, with 15 bases between. CDR3 DNA: TGTGCCAGCAGCCCGACTAGTCCCCCCAATGAGCAGTTCTTC. This translates into CASSPTSPPNEQFF.